This TCR beta chain was identified during a study of spatial heterogeneity in lung cancer (dated by TCRdb to between 2019 and 2020). Turning to the overall study: Donors were approximately 72 patients with early-stage, untreated non-small cell lung cancer from the lung TRACERx cohort. Follow-up PBMC samples were sequenced whenever available, with a median time to follow-up of approximately 2 years after resection. More beta-chain than alpha-chain transcripts were consistently detected, likely reflecting higher beta-chain transcript abundance. In the raw uncorrected reads, each unique combination of TCR and UMI appeared on average more than ten times. TCR alpha and beta repertoires were quantitatively compared across multiple tumor regions, matched nontumor lung and blood in non-small cell lung cancer. The study linked features of the TCR repertoire to counts of nonsynonymous mutations, which were determined by whole-exome sequencing of tumor tissue. Both alpha and beta chains were TCR-sequenced in samples taken at surgery, namely 220 tumor regions, 62 to 65 matched nontumor lung samples and about 52 PBMC samples. The research as a whole found: Confirming at a functional level the hypothesis that regional TCRs recognize regional mutations was considered to require additional single-cell paired TCR alpha and beta sequencing. Only approximately 13 patients were included in comparisons of baseline and follow-up blood repertoires. Ubiquitous expanded tumor TCRs showed up in blood more often at tumor resection than at routine follow-up.

The CDR3 starts with the cysteine, ends with the phenylalanine, and has 13 residues. Only the CDR3 part of the read is kept: 39 bases, read in frame from the first base. V loses 5 bases, J loses 2 bases, and the germline ends lie 9 bases apart. Based on the germline V gene, the CDR1 and CDR2 sequences are SGHVS and FQNEAQ. Libraries came from 5' RACE. Sequenced using a NextSeq 500. To allow correction of PCR and sequencing errors, the TCR library protocol tagged every TCR cDNA molecule with a unique molecular identifier. The paper's processing steps were these. TCR identification, UMI-based error correction and CDR3 extraction were all carried out with Decombinator tools. TCRs above a frequency of 2 per 1,000, corresponding to the top 1% of the tumor frequency distribution, were defined as expanded. Renyi diversity was computed with the R vegan package after each repertoire had been subsampled 100 times to 5,000 TCRs. CDR3 similarity networks were constructed using string-kernel similarity of amino acid triplets, with links drawn between CDR3s whose pairwise similarity was above 0.82. The raw public reads went through TCRdb reprocessing: fastp at Q25, MiXCR clone calling, in-frame beta chains kept. Every CDR3 protein is listed once, alongside the most common genes and DNA of its rows. TCRdb assigned the V and J calls; the authors' analysis was not used. In all, the sample holds roughly 32,000 distinct CDR3 sequences, and 8.5% to 12% of those were seen once. The ten largest account for approximately 26% of the sample.

Read against the paper, the sample's time point label means: blood at routine non-recurrence follow-up after resection. For TCR sequencing, whole RNA was extracted from tumor and nontumor lung tissue, or from cryopreserved PBMC samples, and no cell sorting was done. Patients were selected for TCR sequencing only if sufficient RNA was available from at least two tumor regions. A note on this clonotype: Its antigen has not been determined. No much larger clonotype is one base removed from it; base qualities were not supplied.

The chain is assembled from TRBV7-8 and TRBJ1-1; the D gene remains uncertain. This sample comprised PBMCs, obtained at follow-up. The sequence was obtained from a female donor with early-stage non-small cell lung cancer. The DNA is TGTGCCAGCAGCCCGCGACTAAACACTGAAGCTTTCTTT. It specifies CASSPRLNTEAFF.